This T cell receptor beta chain stems from a study of regulatory T cells in long-lasting Graves disease. Germline CDR1 LNHDA, CDR2 SQIVND (reference sequence). The CDR3 is made up of 14 amino acids. Trimming removed 3 bases from V and 5 bases from J, with 13 bases in between. This clonotype was detected many times. Library construction for TCR beta used iRepertoire HTBI primers and Arm-PCR of CDR3 regions. TCRdb processed the multiplex PCR reads anew with MiXCR; each CDR3 protein has one entry. The sample lists under 300,000 distinct CDR3 sequences, around 20% occurring once. Time point indicated: newly diagnosed GD, antithyroid drugs for less than 3 months. Generation of the TCR library employed RNA extracted from PBMCs. Graves' disease diagnosis relied on American Thyroid Association guidelines.

The sequencing here drew on peripheral blood mononuclear cells (PBMCs), taken at new diagnosis, from a patient treated with antithyroid drugs. The rearrangement links TRBV19 to TRBJ1-1; D is ambiguous. This sequence was found in a female donor with Graves disease. CDR3: CASSMGSRGTEAFF. For the CDR3, the DNA is TGTGCCAGTAGTATGGGCAGCCGGGGAACTGAAGCTTTCTTT.